One and the same sample provided the 21 T cell receptor beta chains below, sequenced in a study of blood T cell repertoires in COVID-19. Produced via immunoSEQ multiplex PCR; TCRdb's table is partial and in-frame only. The sample contains hundreds of thousands of clones, around 86% of which appear only once. Material: PBMCs or T cells enriched from blood (not recorded which). All receptors derive from a man aged 40-49 years who had recovered from COVID-19.

V is TRBV7-2 and J is TRBJ2-2; D gene unclear. V shed 0 bases and J shed 4 bases, with 12 bases lying between them. This CDR3 contains 16 residues. CDR1 is SGHTA and CDR2 is FQGNSA in the germline V gene. For the CDR3, the DNA is TGTGCCAGCAGCTTAGCGCTATATGTCACCACCGGGGAGCTGTTTTTT. Its translation: CASSLALYVTTGELFF.

In this sample, this clone turned up a few times. The rearrangement uses TRBV6-5 and TRBJ2-1; TRBD2 matches at 11 bases. Germline V gene data show CDR1 as MNHEY and CDR2 as SVGAGI. The CDR3 spans 15 residues. Trimming cost V 4 bases and J 5 bases; bases outside gene matches: 4. The CDR3 DNA reads TGTGCCAGCAGTTTCCTAGCGGGGGGCCACAATGAGCAGTTCTTC. This codes for CASSFLAGGHNEQFF.

The genes are TRBV28 and TRBJ2-7, with 11 bases lining up with TRBD1. Looked up from germline, CDR1 is MDHEN and CDR2 is SYDVKM. CDR3 length: 14 amino acids. J gave up 6 bases and V 3 bases, and 4 bases lay outside the gene matches. The CDR3 DNA is TGTGCCAGCAGTTTGTCGGGACAGGGGGGCGAGCAGTACTTC. Translated: CASSLSGQGGEQYF. The variable domain in full, with the rest retrieved from reference TRBV28 and TRBJ2-7, is DVKVTQSSRYLVKRTGEKVFLECVQDMDHENMFWYRQDPGLGLRLIYFSYDVKMKEKGDIPEGYSVSREKKERFSLILESASTNQTSMYLCASSLSGQGGEQYFGPGTRLTVT.

The rearrangement uses TRBV28 and TRBJ1-5; a weak D match, TRBD1 (5 bases). The CDR3 spans 15 residues. The V end was cut by 3 bases, the J end by 0 bases, with 9 bases between. CDR1 is MDHEN and CDR2 is SYDVKM in the germline V gene. The CDR3 sequence is CASSFRTYSNQPQHF. Here the CDR3 DNA reads TGTGCCAGCAGTTTTAGGACATATAGCAATCAGCCCCAGCATTTT.

The rearrangement joins TRBV15 to TRBJ1-2; D possibly corresponds to TRBD1 (6 bases). V dropped 5 bases and J dropped 8 bases, with 15 bases sitting between them. This CDR3 comprises 13 residues. Looked up from germline, CDR1 is LNHNV and CDR2 is YYDKDF (reference sequence). The CDR3 coding sequence is TGTGCCACCAGCGATACAGGGTTGCGCGGCTACACCTTC. Translation gives CATSDTGLRGYTF.

The V call is TRBV6-1, the J call TRBJ1-1, with D unclear. Germline CDR1 MNHNS, CDR2 SASEGT. Trimming pared 2 bases from V and 4 bases from J, leaving 14 bases between. The CDR3 consists of 15 residues. The CDR3 is CASSEYEGLGTEAFF. CDR3 sequence (DNA): TGTGCCAGCAGTGAATACGAGGGTCTTGGCACTGAAGCTTTCTTT.

The chain employs TRBV19 and TRBJ2-3, with TRBD2 matching 7 bases. With 3 bases clipped from V and 5 bases from J, the junction kept 17 bases outside the gene matches. In germline, CDR1 is LNHDA, CDR2 SQIVND (reference sequence). The CDR3 length is 18 residues. CDR3 loop: CASSIRTSGSAGEDTQYF. CDR3 in DNA: TGTGCCAGTAGTATCCGGACCTCGGGGTCCGCGGGAGAAGATACGCAGTATTTT.

The chain is built from TRBV19 and TRBJ1-3; no definite D call. CDR1 and CDR2 from the germline V gene are LNHDA and SQIVND (reference sequence). This CDR3 is built from 16 residues. Trimming shortened V by 3 bases and J by 0 bases, and 12 bases separated the two germline ends. In nucleotides, the CDR3 is TGTGCCAGTAGTATGGGCCGTCGGTCCTCTGGAAACACCATATATTTT. As protein: CASSMGRRSSGNTIYF. Complete variable domain (other parts from reference TRBV19 and TRBJ1-3): DGGITQSPKYLFRKEGQNVTLSCEQNLNHDAMYWYRQDPGQGLRLIYYSQIVNDFQKGDIAEGYSVSREKKESFPLTVTSAQKNPTAFYLCASSMGRRSSGNTIYFGEGSWLTVV.

The CDR3 DNA reads TGTGCCACCAGCAGAGAACCGAGTGCAGATACGCAGTATTTT. This encodes CATSREPSADTQYF. The rearrangement joins TRBV15 to TRBJ2-3; D remains ambiguous. Germline V gives CDR1 LNHNV, CDR2 YYDKDF (reference sequence). The CDR3 consists of 14 residues. V shed 0 bases and J shed 4 bases, with 8 bases lying between them.

The chain employs TRBV9 and TRBJ1-2; D uncertain. Germline V gene data show CDR1 as SGDLS and CDR2 as YYNGEE. The V end was cut by 4 bases, the J end by 1 base, with 11 bases between. This CDR3 region has 14 residues. In DNA, the CDR3 is TGTGCCAGCAGCTCTCGAGGCATTAACTATGGCTACACCTTC. As protein: CASSSRGINYGYTF.

The rearrangement joins TRBV7-2 to TRBJ2-5; TRBD1 aligns across 9 bases. J was trimmed by 2 bases and V by 4 bases; bases with no gene match: 2. The CDR3 consists of 14 residues. Germline V gene lookup returns CDR1 SGHTA and CDR2 FQGNSA. CDR3 sequence reads: CASSSTGGQETQYF. The CDR3 DNA sequence: TGTGCCAGCAGCTCGACAGGGGGGCAAGAGACCCAGTACTTC.

The rearrangement links TRBV27 to TRBJ2-7; TRBD2 matches 7 bases. The length of the CDR3 is 13 residues. The trim removed 6 bases at V and 7 bases at J, leaving 9 bases unmatched. Germline CDR1 MNHEY, CDR2 SMNVEV (reference sequence). The CDR3 DNA is TGTGCCAGCAGCGGACGGGAGGTATGGGAGCAGTACTTC. Its protein is CASSGREVWEQYF.

V and J are TRBV3-1 (or the pseudogene TRBV3-2) and TRBJ2-3, with 8 bases identical to TRBD2. Germline V CDR1 and CDR2: LGHDT, YNNKEL (reference sequence). There are 16 residues in the CDR3. Unmatched junction bases numbered 10, after V lost 4 bases and J lost 4 bases. CDR3 region: CASSRTERELADTQYF. Written as DNA, the CDR3 is TGTGCCAGCAGCCGGACAGAGCGGGAGTTGGCAGATACGCAGTATTTT.

The gene calls are TRBV5-1 and TRBJ1-2; 7 bases fit TRBD1. V was clipped by 3 bases and J by 4 bases; unmatched bases: 6. The CDR3 spans 14 residues. The germline V gene encodes CDR1 SGHRS and CDR2 YFSETQ. The CDR3 DNA reads as TGCGCCAGCAGCTCAACCAGGGACAGCTATGGCTACACCTTC. Translation: CASSSTRDSYGYTF.

This sequence joins TRBV2 and TRBJ1-2; tentatively, D is TRBD1 (6 bases). Germline V gives CDR1 SNHLY, CDR2 FYNNEI. V was cut by 6 bases and J by 3 bases, with 17 bases left in between. CDR3 length: 15 residues. The CDR3 nucleotides read TGTGCCAGCAGGGGAATCTGGGGGCGAGACTATGGCTACACCTTC. Protein product: CASRGIWGRDYGYTF.

This chain connects TRBV5-5 to TRBJ1-5; D gene unclear. The V end lost 2 bases, the J end lost 3 bases, and 6 bases lay between the germline ends. Germline lookup yields CDR1 SGHKS and CDR2 YYEKEE (reference sequence). This CDR3 region has 13 residues. The chain's CDR3 is CASSFTDNQPQHF. The CDR3 region has the DNA TGTGCCAGCAGCTTCACAGACAATCAGCCCCAGCATTTT.

J is TRBJ1-1 and V is TRBV14; 7 nucleotides match TRBD1. The germline V gene has CDR1 SGHDN and CDR2 FVKESK. With 3 bases clipped from V and 5 bases from J, the junction kept 3 bases outside the gene matches. The length of the CDR3 is 13 residues. Here the CDR3 DNA reads TGTGCCAGCAGCCAGGCAGGGGGGACTGAAGCTTTCTTT. Translation: CASSQAGGTEAFF.

Points on this clone: Other DNA sequences in this specimen translate into the identical CDR3. V and J are TRBV5-1 and TRBJ2-7; 11 bases are a match to TRBD1. V shed 2 bases and J 4 bases; nucleotides not matched to a gene: 5. CDR1 and CDR2 from the germline V gene are SGHRS and YFSETQ. This CDR3 contains 15 residues. The CDR3 here is CASSLTGTGGYEQYF. Written as DNA, the CDR3 is TGCGCCAGCAGCTTAACCGGGACAGGGGGTTACGAGCAGTACTTC.

The chain employs TRBV28 and TRBJ2-7; the D gene is possibly TRBD2 (6 bases). Germline CDR1 is MDHEN and CDR2 is SYDVKM. This CDR3 is built from 14 residues. Trimming took 4 bases from V and 7 from J, leaving 17 bases between them. The CDR3 nucleotides are TGTGCCAGCAGTTGGTGGGGGGAGGTGGCAGAGCAGTACTTC. It translates to CASSWWGEVAEQYF. Together with reference TRBV28 and TRBJ2-7, the CDR3 gives the full variable domain: DVKVTQSSRYLVKRTGEKVFLECVQDMDHENMFWYRQDPGLGLRLIYFSYDVKMKEKGDIPEGYSVSREKKERFSLILESASTNQTSMYLCASSWWGEVAEQYFGPGTRLTVT.

V is TRBV5-4 and J is TRBJ1-1; a weak D match, TRBD1 (5 bases). Trimming removed 0 bases at V and 1 base at J, with 25 bases between. This CDR3 spans 20 amino acids. CDR1 and CDR2 from the germline V gene are SGHNT and YYREEE (reference sequence). CDR3 residues: CASSLEGVKFGFFSNTEAFF. The CDR3 DNA reads as TGTGCCAGCAGCTTGGAAGGGGTCAAATTTGGTTTTTTTTCGAACACTGAAGCTTTCTTT.

The gene calls are TRBV19 and TRBJ1-1; D is undetermined. The CDR3 totals 15 residues. Germline V gene sequence: CDR1 LNHDA, CDR2 SQIVND (reference sequence). V lost 7 bases, J lost 1 base, and 16 bases lay in between. CDR3 protein: CASTQRPEGNTEAFF. Here the CDR3 DNA reads TGTGCCAGTACCCAACGACCCGAGGGGAACACTGAAGCTTTCTTT.